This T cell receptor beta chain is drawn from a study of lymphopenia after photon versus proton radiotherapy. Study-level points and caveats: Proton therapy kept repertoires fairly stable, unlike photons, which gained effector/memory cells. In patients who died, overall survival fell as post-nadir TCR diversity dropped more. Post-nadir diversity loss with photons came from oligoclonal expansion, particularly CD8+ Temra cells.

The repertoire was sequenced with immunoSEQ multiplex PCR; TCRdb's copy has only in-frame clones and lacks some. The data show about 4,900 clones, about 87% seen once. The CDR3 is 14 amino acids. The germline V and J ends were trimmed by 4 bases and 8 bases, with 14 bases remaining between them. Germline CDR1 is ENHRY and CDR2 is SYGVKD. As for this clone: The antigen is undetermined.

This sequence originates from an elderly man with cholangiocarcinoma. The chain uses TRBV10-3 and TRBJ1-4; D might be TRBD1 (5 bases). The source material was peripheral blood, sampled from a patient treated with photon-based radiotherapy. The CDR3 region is CAISGTRGQEKLFF. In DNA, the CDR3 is TGTGCCATCAGTGGGACTAGGGGCCAAGAAAAACTGTTTTTT.